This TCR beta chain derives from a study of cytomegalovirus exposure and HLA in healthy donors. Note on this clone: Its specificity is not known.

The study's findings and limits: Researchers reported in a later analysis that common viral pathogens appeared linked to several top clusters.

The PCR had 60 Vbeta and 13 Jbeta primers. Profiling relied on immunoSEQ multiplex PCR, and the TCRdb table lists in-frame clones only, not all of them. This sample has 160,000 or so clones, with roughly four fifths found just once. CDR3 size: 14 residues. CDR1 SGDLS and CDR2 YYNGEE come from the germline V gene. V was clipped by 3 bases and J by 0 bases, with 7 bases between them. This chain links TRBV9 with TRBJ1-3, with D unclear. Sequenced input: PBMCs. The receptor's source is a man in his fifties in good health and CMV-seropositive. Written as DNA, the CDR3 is TGTGCCAGCAGCGCGTGGCTCTCTGGAAACACCATATATTTT. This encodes CASSAWLSGNTIYF.